This TCR beta chain came from a study of cytomegalovirus exposure and HLA in healthy donors. On the study more broadly: The same platform was used for the roughly 120 validation repertoires and the roughly 680 first-cohort repertoires, a later analysis reported.

Study-wide results and limits: Altogether, 160 or so TCR beta chains were recorded as cytomegalovirus-associated. There were a few CMV-associated chains whose specificity for CMV antigens was confirmed in vitro.

This clone was counted a single time. What it binds is not known. The table came from immunoSEQ multiplex PCR; TCRdb's copy has only in-frame clones and leaves some out. Of roughly 300,000 clones detected, around 90% appear once; the ten largest clones hold over 1%. These donors were members of the approximately 120-subject validation cohort, a group separate from the roughly 700-subject first cohort. The receptor comes from a woman aged 30 to 39 in good health and CMV-seropositive. Specimen: PBMCs.

CDR3 bases: TGTGCCAGCACCCCTGGGGCCGAGAACACTGAAGCTTTCTTT. Encoded protein: CASTPGAENTEAFF. J is TRBJ1-1 and V is TRBV9, with D possibly being TRBD1 (5 bases). With 6 bases removed from V and 1 base from J, the gap between germline ends came to 13 bases. Germline V gives CDR1 SGDLS, CDR2 YYNGEE. There are 14 residues in the CDR3.